Presented here are 6 T cell receptor beta chains from one specimen sequenced in a study of blood T cell repertoires in COVID-19. Produced via immunoSEQ multiplex PCR; TCRdb's table is partial and in-frame only. The table includes under 200,000 clones, about 85% detected once. The sample taken for sequencing was peripheral blood. These receptor sequences come from a man between 18 and 35 years old with acute or convalescent COVID-19.

This chain connects TRBV6-5 to TRBJ1-1, with TRBD1 matching over 7 bases. V shed 2 bases and J 5 bases; nucleotides not matched to a gene: 8. The length of the CDR3 is 15 residues. Looked up from germline, CDR1 is MNHEY and CDR2 is SVGAGI. Here the CDR3 reads CASSYGRGRGTEAFF. As DNA, the CDR3 is TGTGCCAGCAGTTACGGGCGGGGCAGGGGGACTGAAGCTTTCTTT.

This rearrangement joins TRBV2 to TRBJ2-3; D possibly corresponds to TRBD1 (5 bases). This CDR3 contains 15 residues. V was shortened by 6 bases and J by 2 bases, with 15 bases between the two germline ends. The V gene's germline CDR1 is SNHLY and CDR2 FYNNEI. The CDR3 protein is CASRKLQVPTDTQYF. The CDR3 coding sequence is TGTGCCAGCAGGAAATTACAGGTACCCACAGATACGCAGTATTTT.

The V gene is TRBV12-3 or TRBV12-4, the J gene TRBJ1-1; TRBD1 agrees at 9 bases. This CDR3 has 13 residues. The ends lost 10 bases at V and 3 bases at J; junction bases unmatched: 6. Written as DNA, the CDR3 is TGTGCCACCAACAGGGGGCGAGACACTGAAGCTTTCTTT. It yields the protein CATNRGRDTEAFF.

The chain's CDR3 is CASSYSGGAPDTQYF. CDR3 bases: TGTGCCAGCAGTTATTCGGGGGGGGCCCCAGATACGCAGTATTTT. The chain carries TRBV6-5 and TRBJ2-3; 8 bases agree with TRBD2. Germline CDR1 is MNHEY and CDR2 is SVGAGI. V was pared by 3 bases and J by 4 bases, with 6 bases of the junction left unmatched. The CDR3 totals 15 residues.

The chain recombines TRBV18 with TRBJ1-1; maybe TRBD1 (5 bases). The CDR3 loop spans 16 amino acids. V was shortened by 2 bases and J by 8 bases, with 21 bases between the two germline ends. Per germline, CDR1 KGHSH and CDR2 LQKENI. In DNA, the CDR3 is TGTGCCAGCTCACCAGCCAGGGAGGGGAGATTACAAGAAGCTTTCTTT. Translated, it gives CASSPAREGRLQEAFF.

The rearrangement uses TRBV18 and TRBJ2-5; D gene unclear. Deletions cut 2 bases from V and 4 bases from J, with 14 bases between. CDR3 size: 15 residues. CDR1 is KGHSH, CDR2 LQKENI, per germline. CDR3 region: CASSPTQVRAETQYF. CDR3 DNA: TGTGCCAGCTCACCAACGCAGGTCAGAGCAGAGACCCAGTACTTC.